The T cell receptor beta chain under discussion was sequenced for a study of T-cell memory formation after mild COVID-19. On the study more broadly: Across donors, TCR clusters were largely donor specific. General study findings and limits: Day 37-peaking second-wave clones had unconfirmed SARS-CoV-2 specificity. Shrinking CD4+ clones were chiefly CM and EM; CD8+ ones were chiefly EMRA. Clones contracting over day 15 to 85 were CD4/CD8 balanced, with later expanders leaning CD4+.

MiXCR was run by TCRdb on the 5' RACE reads, yielding one entry per CDR3 protein. The data show around 200,000 distinct CDR3 sequences, less than 20% seen once. This clonotype came up a few times. Its target is unknown. The CDR3 consists of 14 residues. V was pared by 6 bases and J by 1 base, with 11 bases between. The V call is TRBV12-3 or TRBV12-4, the J call TRBJ2-3; tentatively, D is TRBD1 or TRBD2 (5 bases each). Sequenced material: PBMCs or a T cell subset sorted from them (not recorded which). The origin of this receptor is a man in his late teens or twenties who had mild COVID-19 (a few samples of this study predate the infection). Cell type and time point are not known. CDR3 amino acids: CASRPRGGTDTQYF. CDR3 in DNA: TGTGCCAGCAGGCCGAGGGGTGGCACAGATACGCAGTATTTT.